This T cell receptor (beta chain) is drawn from a study of T cells in Graves' hyperthyroidism and ophthalmopathy. Study observations and caveats: Most expanded thyroid clonotypes above 0.001 also appeared in blood. Median prediction lead before ophthalmopathy onset was 6.5 months with the model.

Clinical symptoms, serum thyroxine, TRAb, thyroid ultrasound and orbital computed tomography established diagnosis. This clonotype showed up just a few times. Its cognate antigen is unknown. The CDR3 regions of TCR beta were amplified from RNA transcripts. The TCR CDR3 was amplified in a first-round RT-PCR using the HTBI primer set. TCRdb passed the multiplex PCR reads through MiXCR, listing each CDR3 protein once. The sample contains under 800,000 distinct CDR3 sequences, 14% of which appear only once. CDR1 and CDR2 from the germline V gene are LNHDA and SQIVND (reference sequence). The CDR3 consists of 13 residues. V was clipped by 5 bases and J by 4 bases, with 11 bases between them.

The chain joins TRBV19 to TRBJ2-5; D gene unclear. The sequencing sample was made of blood. The sequence came from a woman under 30 with Graves' hyperthyroidism. Here the CDR3 reads CASSWGSGETQYF. The CDR3 coding sequence is TGTGCCAGTAGTTGGGGTTCCGGAGAGACCCAGTACTTC.